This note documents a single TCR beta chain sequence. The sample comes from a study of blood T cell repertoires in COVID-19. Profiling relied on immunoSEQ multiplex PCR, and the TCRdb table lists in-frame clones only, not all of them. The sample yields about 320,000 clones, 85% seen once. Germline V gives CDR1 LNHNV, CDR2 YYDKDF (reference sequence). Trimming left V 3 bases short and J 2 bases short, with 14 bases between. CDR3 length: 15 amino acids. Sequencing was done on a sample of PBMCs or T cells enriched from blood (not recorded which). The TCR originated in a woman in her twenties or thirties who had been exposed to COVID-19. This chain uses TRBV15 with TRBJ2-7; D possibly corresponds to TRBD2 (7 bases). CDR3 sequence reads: CATSRERGGPYEQYF. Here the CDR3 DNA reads TGTGCCACCAGCAGGGAGAGGGGGGGCCCCTACGAGCAGTACTTC.